These 32 T cell receptor beta chains share one sample of origin, sequenced in a study of shared clonotypes between healthy human individuals (dated by TCRdb to between 2020 and 2021). The library was built by means of the immunoSEQ multiplex PCR assay. Sourced from immuneACCESS, this table was stored by TCRdb with only in-frame sequences that have V and J called. A share of the clones is absent; for the studies checked, an unresolved V gene accounts for under half, and the remainder has no known explanation. The sample contains some 900,000 clones, about 80% of them found a single time. The top ten clones comprise around 1.5% of the sample. The sequenced sample was memory CD4+ T cells sorted from blood. The sample's cell subset or site, from its label and the paper: CD45RA-negative fraction. These receptors all stem from a man between 18 and 35 years old in good health.

Comments on this clone: In the same sample, other DNA sequences code for this CDR3. This chain connects TRBV4-1 to TRBJ2-5; D ambiguous. The V gene's germline CDR1 is MGHRA and CDR2 YSYEKL. V was trimmed by 5 bases and J by 3 bases, leaving 10 bases between them. This CDR3 has 13 residues. The CDR3 nucleotides are TGCGCCAGCAGCGCCCGGACGGAAGAGACCCAGTACTTC. Translated, it gives CASSARTEETQYF.

V usage is TRBV5-1 and J usage is TRBJ2-7, with TRBD1 identical over 7 bases. The CDR3 spans 14 residues. Per germline, CDR1 SGHRS and CDR2 YFSETQ. The trim removed 7 bases at V and 3 bases at J, leaving 10 bases unmatched. The CDR3 nucleotides read TGCGCCAGCGGAGAGACAGGGTCCGTCTACGAGCAGTACTTC. It translates to CASGETGSVYEQYF.

The V call is TRBV6-5, the J call TRBJ2-1; a weak D match, TRBD2 (6 bases). The germline V and J ends were trimmed by 5 bases and 9 bases, with 20 bases remaining between them. The CDR3 totals 15 residues. The germline gives CDR1 MNHEY, CDR2 SVGAGI. CDR3: CASSPWDSRNSEQFF. The DNA for the CDR3 is TGTGCCAGCAGTCCGTGGGACTCCAGAAATAGTGAGCAGTTCTTC.

As to this clone: The germline gene is not matched at one end of the junction; a read error may be the cause. The J gene is TRBJ1-4, the V gene TRBV7-7; D might be TRBD1 (6 bases). CDR1 SSHAT and CDR2 FNYEAQ come from the germline V gene (reference sequence). The CDR3 is 15 residues long. The CDR3 sequence is CASSLRQGLDEKLFF. The DNA for the CDR3 is TGTGCTAGCAGCTTACGGCAGGGGCTCGACGAAAAACTGTTTTTT. Complete variable domain (other parts from reference TRBV7-7 and TRBJ1-4): GAGVSQSPRYKVTKRGQDVTLRCDPISSHATLYWYQQALGQGPEFLTYFNYEAQPDKSGLPSDRFSAERPEGSISTLTIQRTEQRDSAMYRCASSLRQGLDEKLFFGSGTQLSVL.

The rearrangement joins TRBV5-1 to TRBJ2-5; D is undetermined. CDR3 length: 12 residues. The V gene lost 0 bases and the J gene lost 7 bases, with 7 bases spanning the gap. Germline CDR1 SGHRS, CDR2 YFSETQ. CDR3 in DNA: TGCGCCAGCAGCTTGGGCCCGGGGACCCAGTACTTC. It yields the protein CASSLGPGTQYF.

This sequence joins TRBV6-6 and TRBJ1-2; D is perhaps TRBD1 (6 bases). Germline V CDR1 and CDR2: MNHNY, SVGAGI (reference sequence). The V end was cut by 6 bases, the J end by 6 bases, with 14 bases between. The CDR3 has 13 amino acids. CDR3 sequence (DNA): TGTGCCAGCAGCCGAGGGGGGACTCATGGCTACACCTTC. Its translation is CASSRGGTHGYTF.

A remark on this clone: Other DNA variants within this sample encode the same CDR3. The V call is TRBV10-3, the J call TRBJ1-1; D uncertain. The germline V gene has CDR1 ENHRY and CDR2 SYGVKD. The CDR3 is made up of 12 amino acids. V gave up 4 bases and J gave up 1 base, with 4 bases separating them. CDR3 DNA sequence: TGTGCCATCAGTGTAGGGAACACTGAAGCTTTCTTT. It translates to CAISVGNTEAFF.

The gene calls are TRBV27 and TRBJ2-7; D might be TRBD1 (6 bases). CDR1 and CDR2 (germline): MNHEY, SMNVEV (reference sequence). This CDR3 has 12 amino acids. Trimming cost V 5 bases and J 13 bases, with 18 bases left between them. The CDR3 loop reads CASSPIQGPPYF. CDR3 nucleotides: TGTGCCAGCAGTCCGATACAGGGTCCCCCTTACTTC.

This chain uses TRBV5-6 with TRBJ1-2; D is unclear. The germline V gene has CDR1 SGHDT and CDR2 YYEEEE. The CDR3 contains 14 residues. Trimming pared 0 bases from V and 8 bases from J, leaving 14 bases between. CDR3: CASSLANFARGYTF. Written as DNA, the CDR3 is TGTGCCAGCAGCTTGGCCAACTTCGCACGCGGCTACACCTTC. Complete variable domain (other parts from reference TRBV5-6 and TRBJ1-2): DAGVTQSPTHLIKTRGQQVTLRCSPKSGHDTVSWYQQALGQGPQFIFQYYEEEERQRGNFPDRFSGHQFPNYSSELNVNALLLGDSALYLCASSLANFARGYTFGSGTRLTVV.

The chain links TRBV7-9 to TRBJ1-4, with 9 positions matching TRBD1. Germline V gene lookup returns CDR1 SEHNR and CDR2 FQNEAQ (reference sequence). The trim removed 5 bases at V and 8 bases at J, leaving 3 bases unmatched. CDR3 length equals 13 residues. The DNA for the CDR3 is TGTGCCAGCAGCCCCGGACAGGGGGAAAAACTGTTTTTT. Protein product: CASSPGQGEKLFF.

This chain uses TRBV10-3 with TRBJ2-1; 9 bases align to TRBD2. Germline V gene lookup returns CDR1 ENHRY and CDR2 SYGVKD. CDR3 length: 17 residues. Trimming cost V 0 bases and J 5 bases; bases outside gene matches: 8. CDR3 nucleotides: TGTGCCATCAGTGAGTCGACAGCGGGAGGTTTTAACAATGAGCAGTTCTTC. It yields the protein CAISESTAGGFNNEQFF.

V gene TRBV5-5 combines with J gene TRBJ1-4; TRBD1 might be the D (5 bases). This CDR3 comprises 14 residues. V shed 0 bases and J shed 7 bases, with 10 bases lying between them. Germline assignment: CDR1 SGHKS and CDR2 YYEKEE (reference sequence). CDR3 in DNA: TGTGCCAGCAGCTTGGATTTGGGGGTTGAAAAACTGTTTTTT. Protein sequence: CASSLDLGVEKLFF.

This chain links TRBV7-2 with TRBJ1-3, with D possibly being TRBD1 (5 bases). Germline values: CDR1 SGHTA, CDR2 FQGNSA. V lost 6 bases, J lost 7 bases, and 19 bases lay in between. The CDR3 is made up of 15 amino acids. The CDR3 here is CASRETATGGNTIYF. DNA for the CDR3: TGTGCCAGCAGGGAGACAGCCACCGGAGGGAACACCATATATTTT.

V gene TRBV6-5 combines with J gene TRBJ1-6; the D gene is possibly TRBD1 (5 bases). Germline loops: CDR1 MNHEY, CDR2 SVGAGI. V lost 4 bases and J lost 0, with 10 bases in between. The CDR3 runs to 16 residues. The CDR3 spells CASSLDTRSYNSPLHF. Here the CDR3 DNA reads TGTGCCAGCAGTTTGGACACTCGCTCCTATAATTCACCCCTCCACTTT.

The chain is built from TRBV5-1 and TRBJ2-2; maybe TRBD1 (6 bases). Trimming left V 4 bases short and J 0 bases short, with 13 bases between. There are 16 residues in the CDR3. The germline CDR1 and CDR2 sequences are SGHRS and YFSETQ. The CDR3 region is CASSGTGTSNTGELFF. The CDR3 region has the DNA TGCGCCAGCAGCGGTACCGGGACATCGAACACCGGGGAGCTGTTTTTT. Combining the CDR3 with reference TRBV5-1 and TRBJ2-2 gives the whole variable domain KAGVTQTPRYLIKTRGQQVTLSCSPISGHRSVSWYQQTPGQGLQFLFEYFSETQRNKGNFPGRFSGRQFSNSRSEMNVSTLELGDSALYLCASSGTGTSNTGELFFGEGSRLTVL.

The gene calls are TRBV18 and TRBJ1-4; TRBD1 is a possible D gene (6 bases). The CDR3 extends over 13 amino acids. V lost 8 bases to trimming and J lost 8 bases, with 15 bases between them. Germline loops: CDR1 KGHSH, CDR2 LQKENI. CDR3 DNA: TGTGCCAGCGCCCGCAGGGGAGGCGAAAAACTGTTTTTT. Its protein product is CASARRGGEKLFF.

The rearrangement joins TRBV19 to TRBJ2-2; D may match TRBD1 or TRBD2 (5 bases each). The CDR3 has 13 amino acids. V lost 6 bases and J lost 5, with 10 bases in between. Germline V gene sequence: CDR1 LNHDA, CDR2 SQIVND (reference sequence). The CDR3 region has the DNA TGTGCCAGTAGGATCAGGGAGACCGGGGAGCTGTTTTTT. It translates to CASRIRETGELFF.

Only one count was recorded for this clone. The chain links TRBV5-1 to TRBJ1-4; D remains unclear. Germline assignment: CDR1 SGHRS and CDR2 YFSETQ. V lost 5 bases and J 7 bases, leaving 12 bases between the germline ends. The CDR3 runs 13 residues. The CDR3 DNA follows: TGCGCCAGCAGGGGGAAGATAGGTGAAAAACTGTTTTTT. This encodes CASRGKIGEKLFF.

This clone has a handful of counts. Other DNA sequences in this specimen translate into the identical CDR3. The chain carries TRBV7-9 and TRBJ1-3; D not resolved. This CDR3 spans 13 amino acids. The V gene lost 5 bases and the J gene lost 4 bases, with 9 bases spanning the gap. CDR1 and CDR2 (germline): SEHNR, FQNEAQ (reference sequence). The CDR3 sequence is CASSPAGGNTIYF. CDR3 in DNA: TGTGCCAGCAGCCCTGCGGGGGGAAACACCATATATTTT.

The chain couples TRBV29-1 to TRBJ2-2; tentatively, D is TRBD2 (5 bases). The CDR3 is 14 residues long. Trimming pared 3 bases from V and 4 bases from J, leaving 12 bases between. Per the germline V gene, CDR1 is SQVTM and CDR2 is ANQGSEA. CDR3 sequence reads: CSVESGMSTGELFF. The CDR3 nucleotides are TGCAGCGTTGAGTCCGGGATGAGCACCGGGGAGCTGTTTTTT.

The J gene is TRBJ2-1, the V gene TRBV5-6, with TRBD2 matching 9 bases. The CDR3 consists of 18 residues. From germline, CDR1 is SGHDT and CDR2 YYEEEE. Trimming removed 0 bases from V and 3 bases from J; junction bases left unmatched: 10. Here the CDR3 DNA reads TGTGCCAGCAGCTTGGAATCTAGCGGGGCCAGGGACTACAATGAGCAGTTCTTC. Translation gives CASSLESSGARDYNEQFF.

The gene calls are TRBV5-6 and TRBJ2-2; D assignment may be TRBD1 or TRBD2 (5 bases each). CDR1 and CDR2 (germline): SGHDT, YYEEEE. Trimming removed 4 bases from V and 3 bases from J, with 10 bases in between. The CDR3 runs to 14 residues. The CDR3 region is CASSRDGYTGELFF. The CDR3 nucleotides are TGTGCCAGCAGCCGGGACGGCTACACCGGGGAGCTGTTTTTT. Supplemented by reference TRBV5-6 and TRBJ2-2, the full variable domain reads DAGVTQSPTHLIKTRGQQVTLRCSPKSGHDTVSWYQQALGQGPQFIFQYYEEEERQRGNFPDRFSGHQFPNYSSELNVNALLLGDSALYLCASSRDGYTGELFFGEGSRLTVL.

This chain uses TRBV2 with TRBJ2-1; weak D call: TRBD2 (6 bases). The CDR3 loop spans 16 amino acids. CDR1 is SNHLY, CDR2 FYNNEI, per germline. The ends were cut back, 6 bases at V and 5 bases at J, with 20 bases in the middle. CDR3 in DNA: TGTGCCAGCAGCCTGGTAGCGGCCGAGCCGGACAATGAGCAGTTCTTC. Residues: CASSLVAAEPDNEQFF.

A remark on this clone: Other DNA sequences in the same sample also yield this CDR3. The rearrangement uses TRBV30 and TRBJ2-5; D gene unclear. Germline V lookup: CDR1 GTSNPN, CDR2 SVGIG (reference sequence). The CDR3 covers 11 residues. The V end lost 2 bases, the J end lost 5 bases, and 6 bases lay between the germline ends. The CDR3 bases are TGTGCCTGGAGTCTTGGGGAGACCCAGTACTTC. Its protein product is CAWSLGETQYF.

V and J are TRBV28 and TRBJ1-5; 8 bases match TRBD1. This CDR3 comprises 12 residues. With V trimmed by 11 bases and J by 7 bases, 7 bases remained unmatched. Germline V gives CDR1 MDHEN, CDR2 SYDVKM. CDR3 sequence: CASEAGGQPQHF. In DNA form, the CDR3 reads TGTGCCTCGGAGGCAGGGGGCCAGCCCCAGCATTTT.

The V call is TRBV5-4, the J call TRBJ1-4; tentatively, D is TRBD1 (6 bases). This CDR3 region has 15 residues. V lost 0 bases and J 0 bases, leaving 6 bases between the germline ends. Per the germline V gene, CDR1 is SGHNT and CDR2 is YYREEE (reference sequence). The CDR3 loop is CASSLGTATNEKLFF. The CDR3 DNA is TGTGCCAGCAGCTTGGGGACAGCAACTAATGAAAAACTGTTTTTT.

The chain recombines TRBV6-6 with TRBJ1-1; D is unresolved. Trimming took 1 base from V and 0 from J, leaving 9 bases between them. Germline V gives CDR1 MNHNY, CDR2 SVGAGI (reference sequence). The CDR3 consists of 15 residues. As DNA, the CDR3 is TGTGCCAGCAGTTACTTGGCCGGACTGAACACTGAAGCTTTCTTT. Its protein is CASSYLAGLNTEAFF.

This chain links TRBV10-3 with TRBJ1-1; perhaps TRBD1 as D (5 bases). CDR1 and CDR2 (germline): ENHRY, SYGVKD. This CDR3 spans 13 amino acids. Trimming left V 8 bases short and J 0 bases short, with 10 bases between. The CDR3 nucleotides are TGTGCCATCGGGGGGACTATGAACACTGAAGCTTTCTTT. Translation gives CAIGGTMNTEAFF.

This rearrangement joins TRBV28 to TRBJ1-2; 7 nucleotides agree with TRBD1. With 4 bases clipped from V and 8 bases from J, the junction kept 16 bases outside the gene matches. Germline V gives CDR1 MDHEN, CDR2 SYDVKM. The CDR3 consists of 16 residues. In DNA, the CDR3 is TGTGCCAGCAGTTCCCAGAACAGGGGAAGATGGGGCGGCTACACCTTC. Encoded protein: CASSSQNRGRWGGYTF.

V is TRBV27 and J is TRBJ1-3; D possibly corresponds to TRBD1 (5 bases). Trimming shortened V by 7 bases and J by 6 bases, and 19 bases separated the two germline ends. Germline lookup yields CDR1 MNHEY and CDR2 SMNVEV (reference sequence). The length of the CDR3 is 15 residues. In nucleotides, the CDR3 is TGTGCCAGCAAGGAGGGGCTAGGACTCACAAACACCATATATTTT. This encodes CASKEGLGLTNTIYF.

J is TRBJ2-7 and V is TRBV5-1; 10 bases are a match to TRBD2. The germline V gene encodes CDR1 SGHRS and CDR2 YFSETQ. The CDR3 is 14 residues long. V trimming: 2 bases; J trimming: 6 bases; junction bases outside the gene matches: 5. The CDR3 loop is CASSFTSGTVEQYF. The CDR3 bases are TGCGCCAGCAGCTTCACTAGCGGGACGGTCGAGCAGTACTTC.

The chain employs TRBV30 and TRBJ2-1, with 7 bases that match TRBD1. V dropped 3 bases and J dropped 10; count of bases not matched to a gene: 12. CDR3 length: 14 residues. Germline V gives CDR1 GTSNPN, CDR2 SVGIG (reference sequence). CDR3 in DNA: TGTGCCTGGAGGCCGGACAGGCAAACTGACGAGCAGTTCTTC. This codes for CAWRPDRQTDEQFF. Filled out from reference TRBV30 and TRBJ2-1, the complete variable domain reads SQTIHQWPATLVQPVGSPLSLECTVEGTSNPNLYWYRQAAGRGLQLLFYSVGIGQISSEVPQNLSASRPQDRQFILSSKKLLLSDSGFYLCAWRPDRQTDEQFFGPGTRLTVL.